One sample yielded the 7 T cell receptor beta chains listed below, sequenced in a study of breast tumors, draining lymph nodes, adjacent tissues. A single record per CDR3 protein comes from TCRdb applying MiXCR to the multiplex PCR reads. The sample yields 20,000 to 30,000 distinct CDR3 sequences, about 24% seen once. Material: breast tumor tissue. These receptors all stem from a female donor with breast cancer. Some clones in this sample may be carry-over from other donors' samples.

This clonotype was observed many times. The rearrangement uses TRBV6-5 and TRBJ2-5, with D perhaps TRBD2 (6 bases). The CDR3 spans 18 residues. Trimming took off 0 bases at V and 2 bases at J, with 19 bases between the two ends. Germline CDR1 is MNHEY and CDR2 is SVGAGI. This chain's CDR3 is CASSYSTGDSKEQETQYF. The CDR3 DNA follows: TGTGCCAGCAGTTACTCGACTGGGGACTCGAAAGAACAAGAGACCCAGTACTTC.

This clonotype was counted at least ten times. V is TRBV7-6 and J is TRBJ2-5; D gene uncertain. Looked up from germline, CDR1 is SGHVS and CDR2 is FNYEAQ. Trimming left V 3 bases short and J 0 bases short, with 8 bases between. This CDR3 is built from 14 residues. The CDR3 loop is CASSFDGYQETQYF. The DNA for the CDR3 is TGTGCCAGCAGCTTCGACGGATACCAAGAGACCCAGTACTTC.

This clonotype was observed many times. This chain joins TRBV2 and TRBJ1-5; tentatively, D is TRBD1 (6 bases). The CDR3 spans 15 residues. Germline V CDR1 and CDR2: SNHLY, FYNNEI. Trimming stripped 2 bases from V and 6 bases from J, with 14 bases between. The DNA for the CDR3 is TGTGCCAGCAGTGAAAGGGGGGCCGAGGTTCAGCCCCAGCATTTT. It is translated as CASSERGAEVQPQHF.

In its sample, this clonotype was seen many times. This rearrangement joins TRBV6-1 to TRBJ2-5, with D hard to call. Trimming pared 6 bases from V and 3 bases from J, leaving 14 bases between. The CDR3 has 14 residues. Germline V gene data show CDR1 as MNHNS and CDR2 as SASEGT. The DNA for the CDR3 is TGTGCCAGCAGCCGGGCGCCAAGTAAAGAGACCCAGTACTTC. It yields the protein CASSRAPSKETQYF.

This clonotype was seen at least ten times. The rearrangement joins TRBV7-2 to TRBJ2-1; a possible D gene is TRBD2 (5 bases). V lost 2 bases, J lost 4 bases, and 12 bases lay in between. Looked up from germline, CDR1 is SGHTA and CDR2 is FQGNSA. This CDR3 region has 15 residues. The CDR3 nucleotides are TGTGCCAGCAGCTTAACCCCCGGACTGTACAATGAGCAGTTCTTC. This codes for CASSLTPGLYNEQFF.

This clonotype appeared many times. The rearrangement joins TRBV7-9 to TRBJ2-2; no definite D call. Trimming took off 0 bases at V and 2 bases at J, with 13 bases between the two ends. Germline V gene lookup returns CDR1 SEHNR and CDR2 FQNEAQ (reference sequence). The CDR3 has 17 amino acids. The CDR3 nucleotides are TGTGCCAGCAGCTTAGCCCGGACGAGACTTAACACCGGGGAGCTGTTTTTT. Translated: CASSLARTRLNTGELFF.

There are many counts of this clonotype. CDR3 region: CATSRVAPGIRPNYGYTF. CDR3 DNA: TGTGCCACCAGCAGAGTCGCCCCAGGGATCCGACCTAACTATGGCTACACCTTC. J is TRBJ1-2 and V is TRBV15; maybe TRBD1 (5 bases). The germline V gene has CDR1 LNHNV and CDR2 YYDKDF (reference sequence). Deletions cut 1 base from V and 0 bases from J, with 18 bases between. This CDR3 spans 18 amino acids.